The rows below give T cell receptor beta chains drawn from one sample of a study of shared clonotypes between healthy human individuals. Here immunoSEQ multiplex PCR was the method, and the copy in TCRdb shows in-frame clones only, minus some. The repertoire has some 500,000 clones, roughly 95% of them found once; the top ten carry about 0.06%. Sequencing was performed on naive CD4+ T cells sorted from blood. These receptors were taken from a woman in her 30s in good health. The CDR3 runs from the conserved cysteine through the conserved F or W. The D gene is left open where the match is weak. A row's size may be missing; if present it is once, few, many or a size class.

v_call	j_call	d_call	clone_size	cdr3_aa	cdr3_nt
TRBV30	TRBJ2-7	.	.	CAWRAPPAGEQYF	TGTGCCTGGAGAGCTCCCCCGGCAGGCGAGCAGTACTTC
TRBV6-1	TRBJ2-7	.	.	CASSEALLSGLYEQYF	TGTGCCAGCAGTGAAGCCTTACTTAGCGGACTCTACGAGCAGTACTTC
TRBV5-6	TRBJ1-4	.	.	CASSLGVEKLFF	TGTGCCAGCAGCTTGGGGGTCGAAAAACTGTTTTTT
TRBV7-2	TRBJ2-1	.	.	CASSLVGLASYNEQFF	TGTGCCAGCAGCTTAGTGGGCCTAGCGAGCTACAATGAGCAGTTCTTC
TRBV28	TRBJ1-2	TRBD1	.	CASVRDRAPLGYGYTF	TGTGCCAGCGTCCGGGACAGGGCCCCCCTCGGCTATGGCTACACCTTC
TRBV7-3	TRBJ1-5	.	.	CASSPQGGGQPQHF	TGTGCCAGCAGCCCCCAGGGAGGTGGTCAGCCCCAGCATTTT
TRBV6-6	TRBJ2-1	.	.	CASRMTLNEQFF	TGTGCCAGCAGAATGACTCTCAATGAGCAGTTCTTC
TRBV10-3	TRBJ2-7	TRBD2	.	CAIGTSGSHEQYF	TGTGCCATCGGGACTAGCGGGAGCCACGAGCAGTACTTC
TRBV11-2	TRBJ2-4	.	once	CASSLERGGGGLKNIQYF	TGTGCCAGCAGCTTAGAGCGGGGAGGGGGCGGACTAAAAAACATTCAGTACTTC
TRBV4-1	TRBJ1-1	.	.	CASSQDKQYLANTEAFF	TGCGCCAGCAGCCAAGACAAACAGTATCTAGCAAACACTGAAGCTTTCTTT
TRBV4-1	TRBJ2-5	TRBD2	.	CASSQAGGRHETQYF	TGCGCCAGCAGCCAAGCCGGCGGGAGGCACGAGACCCAGTACTTC
TRBV30	TRBJ1-5	.	.	CAWSVRGGVRGFNQPQHF	TGTGCCTGGAGTGTACGAGGGGGAGTAAGGGGATTTAATCAGCCCCAGCATTTT
TRBV27	TRBJ1-1	.	.	CASSWAGWNTEAFF	TGTGCCAGCAGTTGGGCTGGGTGGAACACTGAAGCTTTCTTT
TRBV28	TRBJ2-7	TRBD1	once	CASSSGQGGSYEQYF	TGTGCCAGCAGCTCGGGACAGGGAGGCTCCTACGAGCAGTACTTC
TRBV5-1	TRBJ2-7	TRBD1	once	CASSSGQGSYEQYF	TGCGCCAGCAGCTCAGGACAGGGGTCCTACGAGCAGTACTTC
TRBV5-1	TRBJ2-7	.	.	CASSLEASYYEQYF	TGCGCCAGCAGCTTGGAGGCCAGCTACTACGAGCAGTACTTC
TRBV28	TRBJ1-2	TRBD1	.	CASSRTGGAHGYTF	TGTGCCAGCAGTCGGACAGGGGGGGCTCATGGCTACACCTTC
TRBV4-2	TRBJ2-7	.	.	CASSQGVRASSYEQYF	TGTGCCAGCAGCCAAGGGGTTCGAGCCAGCTCCTACGAGCAGTACTTC
TRBV10-1	TRBJ2-2	.	once	CASSSSSAGELFF	TGCGCCAGCAGCTCCTCTAGCGCCGGGGAGCTGTTTTTT
TRBV11-2	TRBJ2-7	.	.	CASSLDLGGGEQYF	TGTGCCAGCAGCTTAGATCTTGGGGGTGGTGAGCAGTACTTC
TRBV28	TRBJ1-2	.	once	CASSSSNYGYTF	TGTGCCAGCAGTTCGTCTAACTATGGCTACACCTTC
TRBV6-1	TRBJ2-7	.	once	CASSEASGSARTSYEQYF	TGTGCCAGCAGTGAAGCGAGTGGTAGCGCCCGCACTTCCTACGAGCAGTACTTC
TRBV6-5	TRBJ1-1	TRBD1	.	CASSRRGRPEAFF	TGTGCCAGCAGTCGGAGGGGGCGCCCTGAAGCTTTCTTT
TRBV5-1	TRBJ2-2	.	.	CASSFGAGELFF	TGCGCCAGCAGCTTTGGGGCCGGGGAGCTGTTTTTT
TRBV28	TRBJ1-4	.	few	CASSLQATNEKLFF	TGTGCCAGCAGTTTACAGGCAACTAATGAAAAACTGTTTTTT
TRBV23-1	TRBJ1-2	.	.	CAPDRDTGAWGYTF	TGCGCACCAGACCGGGACACCGGGGCATGGGGCTACACCTTC
TRBV15	TRBJ2-4	.	.	CATSRENIQYF	TGTGCCACCAGCAGGGAAAACATTCAGTACTTC